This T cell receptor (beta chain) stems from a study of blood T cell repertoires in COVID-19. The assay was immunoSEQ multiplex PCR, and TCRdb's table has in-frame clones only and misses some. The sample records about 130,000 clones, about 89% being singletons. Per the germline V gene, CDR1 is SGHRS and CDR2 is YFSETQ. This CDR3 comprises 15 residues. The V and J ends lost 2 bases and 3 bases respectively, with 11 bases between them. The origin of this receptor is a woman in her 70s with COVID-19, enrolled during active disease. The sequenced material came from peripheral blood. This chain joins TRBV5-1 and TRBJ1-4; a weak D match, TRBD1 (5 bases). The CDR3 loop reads CASSFQGWANEKLFF. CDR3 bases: TGCGCCAGCAGCTTTCAGGGTTGGGCTAATGAAAAACTGTTTTTT.